A single sample is the source of the 7 T cell receptor beta chains below, sequenced in a study of breast tumors, draining lymph nodes, adjacent tissues. TCRdb re-called the multiplex PCR reads with MiXCR, one entry per CDR3 protein. Of about 230,000 distinct CDR3 sequences in the sample, approximately 29% were seen once. Breast cancer patients provided tissue from their axillary draining lymph nodes. The sample taken for sequencing was axillary lymph node tissue. These receptors came from a female donor with breast cancer. Some clones in this sample may be carry-over from other donors' samples.

This clonotype appeared many times. This rearrangement joins TRBV7-6 to TRBJ2-1, with D possibly TRBD1 on 5 matching bases. Germline loops: CDR1 SGHVS, CDR2 FNYEAQ. The CDR3 extends over 16 amino acids. The V and J ends lost 0 bases and 7 bases respectively, with 16 bases between them. The CDR3 is CASSLAPAGPWNEQFF. DNA for the CDR3: TGTGCCAGCAGCTTAGCACCGGCAGGGCCCTGGAATGAGCAGTTCTTC. Supplemented by reference TRBV7-6 and TRBJ2-1, the full variable domain reads GAGVSQSPRYKVTKRGQDVALRCDPISGHVSLYWYRQALGQGPEFLTYFNYEAQQDKSGLPNDRFSAERPEGSISTLTIQRTEQRDSAMYRCASSLAPAGPWNEQFFGPGTRLTVL.

This clonotype was detected many times. The chain joins TRBV12-3 or TRBV12-4 to TRBJ1-2; TRBD1 matches 8 bases. This CDR3 spans 12 amino acids. V gave up 9 bases and J gave up 5 bases; unmatched junction bases: 5. In DNA, the CDR3 is TGTGCCAGTAGTAGGGACAGGTATGGCTACACCTTC. Residues: CASSRDRYGYTF.

The chain carries TRBV2 and TRBJ2-1; the match to TRBD2 covers 10 bases. The CDR3 is made up of 16 amino acids. Germline assignment: CDR1 SNHLY and CDR2 FYNNEI. The V and J ends lost 6 bases and 3 bases, in that order; junction bases with no gene match: 8. CDR3 sequence (DNA): TGTGCCAGCAGCGTAGGGGCTAGCGGGAGCTACAATGAGCAGTTCTTC. Translating gives CASSVGASGSYNEQFF.

The chain is built from TRBV13 and TRBJ1-2; TRBD1 aligns across 12 bases. CDR3 length equals 14 residues. V was clipped by 4 bases and J by 7 bases; unmatched bases: 4. Germline V CDR1 and CDR2: PRHDT, FYEKMQ (reference sequence). CDR3 DNA sequence: TGTGCCAGCAGCTACCGGGACAGGGGGCGTGGCTACACCTTC. Residues: CASSYRDRGRGYTF.

At least ten counts were recorded for this clonotype. The rearrangement uses TRBV9 and TRBJ2-3; D remains unclear. V lost 4 bases, J lost 0 bases, and 9 bases lay in between. Germline CDR1 and CDR2: SGDLS and YYNGEE. This CDR3 contains 14 residues. This CDR3 is CASSPLTSTDTQYF. CDR3 nucleotides: TGTGCCAGCAGCCCATTGACTAGCACAGATACGCAGTATTTT.

The chain joins TRBV7-2 to TRBJ2-2; 11 bases are shared with TRBD2. Germline V gene lookup returns CDR1 SGHTA and CDR2 FQGNSA. Germline trimming cut 5 bases from V and 9 bases from J; bases unmatched to any gene: 17. This CDR3 contains 18 residues. CDR3 DNA: TGTGCCAGCAGCCTAGAGACGAGACTAGCGGGGTTCTATAGGGAGCTGTTTTTT. Translation gives CASSLETRLAGFYRELFF.

This clonotype was counted many times. The genes are TRBV24-1 and TRBJ2-1, with 9 bases matching TRBD2. Looked up from germline, CDR1 is KGHDR and CDR2 is SFDVKD. CDR3 length: 15 amino acids. V lost 7 bases, J lost 7 bases, and 10 bases stayed unmatched. As DNA, the CDR3 is TGTGCCACCAGGGCACCTAGCGGGAAAGAAAATGAGCAGTTCTTC. This translates into CATRAPSGKENEQFF.